The T cell receptor (beta chain) under discussion was sequenced for a study of cytomegalovirus exposure and HLA in healthy donors. Study observations and caveats: A few CMV-associated chains were confirmed in vitro to be specific for CMV antigens. In a later analysis, TCR beta V- and J-gene trimming showed a link to a missense DCLRE1C variant. A later analysis reportedly identified an Asian-associated ancestry cluster as carrying fewer N-insertions than the roughly 600-donor mean.

Between the trimmed V and J ends, which lost 1 base and 1 base, there was a span of 14 bases. Per germline, CDR1 SQVTM and CDR2 ANQGSEA. The CDR3 loop spans 15 amino acids. PCR was performed using 60 Vbeta and 13 Jbeta primers. The method was immunoSEQ multiplex PCR; TCRdb's version includes in-frame clones alone and lacks a portion of them. The data contain 120,000 or so clones, 55% to 75% of them singletons. A note on this clone: The antigen is undetermined.

This sequence joins TRBV29-1 and TRBJ2-7; a weak D match, TRBD1 (5 bases). The source is a man in his thirties or forties in good health and CMV-seronegative. The sequenced material came from PBMCs. CDR3 loop: CSVEVLQAVSYEQYF. In DNA, the CDR3 is TGCAGCGTTGAAGTATTACAGGCCGTGTCCTACGAGCAGTACTTC.